This T cell receptor beta chain was sequenced in a study of T cell repertoires in ileal Crohn's disease. To note about this clone: Antigen: not known.

Trimming pared 4 bases from V and 0 bases from J, leaving 10 bases between. The V gene's germline CDR1 is SGHRS and CDR2 YFSETQ. This CDR3 has 14 residues. Whole-study findings and limits: Endoscopic recurrence occurred in every patient whose clonality exceeded 26.8%.

Sequencing used immunoSEQ multiplex PCR; TCRdb keeps in-frame clones, though not all of them. The top ten hold less than 7% of the sample, which has about 16,000 clones, approximately 86% seen once. This clonotype was obtained from an adult with Crohn's disease. This chain uses TRBV5-1 with TRBJ1-1, with D possibly matching TRBD1 (6 bases). The sequencing sample was made of ileal tissue. CDR3 DNA: TGCGCCAGCAGCGGACAGCCTTTGAACACTGAAGCTTTCTTT. Its translation: CASSGQPLNTEAFF.